Listed below are T cell receptor beta chains from one sample, sequenced in a study of shared clonotypes between healthy human individuals. Clones were read by immunoSEQ multiplex PCR, and TCRdb kept only the in-frame ones, dropping some. The sample holds hundreds of thousands of clones, about three quarters seen once. Source material: PBMCs. These receptors came from a woman in her thirties or forties in good health. Some clones in this sample may be carry-over from other donors' samples. The CDR3 runs from the conserved cysteine through the conserved F or W. D genes are given only for firm matches. The size field is filled for only some rows; it gives once, few, many or a size class.

>TRBV29-1|.|TRBJ1-1|.
CSVEGGYNTEAFF
TGCAGCGTTGAAGGCGGCTACAACACTGAAGCTTTCTTT
>TRBV18|.|TRBJ1-2|.
CASSRTLSGVDYGYTF
TGTGCCAGCTCGCGGACCCTGTCAGGAGTAGACTATGGCTACACCTTC
>TRBV11-2|.|TRBJ1-2|TRBD1
CASSPTGVYGYTF
TGTGCCAGCAGCCCGACAGGGGTCTATGGCTACACCTTC
>TRBV7-9|.|TRBJ2-2|.
CASSLGTPNTGELFF
TGTGCCAGCAGCTTAGGGACACCGAACACCGGGGAGCTGTTTTTT
>TRBV7-3|.|TRBJ2-5|.
CASRRQGGQETQYF
TGTGCCAGCAGGAGACAGGGAGGCCAAGAGACCCAGTACTTC
>TRBV4-3|.|TRBJ1-5|.
CASSQDWNQPQHF
TGCGCCAGCAGCCAAGATTGGAATCAGCCCCAGCATTTT
>TRBV29-1|few|TRBJ1-1|.
CSVEETEGAEAFF
TGCAGCGTTGAGGAGACCGAAGGGGCTGAAGCTTTCTTT
>TRBV2|.|TRBJ1-2|.
CASSEALLGPRVYGYTF
TGTGCCAGCAGTGAAGCGCTTTTAGGGCCCCGTGTTTACGGCTACACCTTC
>TRBV5-1|.|TRBJ1-1|.
CASSLGDRRNTEAFF
TGCGCCAGCAGCTTGGGAGACAGGAGGAACACTGAAGCTTTCTTT
>TRBV30|.|TRBJ2-3|TRBD2
CAGRALVTDTQYF
TGTGCCGGGAGGGCCCTCGTCACAGATACGCAGTATTTT